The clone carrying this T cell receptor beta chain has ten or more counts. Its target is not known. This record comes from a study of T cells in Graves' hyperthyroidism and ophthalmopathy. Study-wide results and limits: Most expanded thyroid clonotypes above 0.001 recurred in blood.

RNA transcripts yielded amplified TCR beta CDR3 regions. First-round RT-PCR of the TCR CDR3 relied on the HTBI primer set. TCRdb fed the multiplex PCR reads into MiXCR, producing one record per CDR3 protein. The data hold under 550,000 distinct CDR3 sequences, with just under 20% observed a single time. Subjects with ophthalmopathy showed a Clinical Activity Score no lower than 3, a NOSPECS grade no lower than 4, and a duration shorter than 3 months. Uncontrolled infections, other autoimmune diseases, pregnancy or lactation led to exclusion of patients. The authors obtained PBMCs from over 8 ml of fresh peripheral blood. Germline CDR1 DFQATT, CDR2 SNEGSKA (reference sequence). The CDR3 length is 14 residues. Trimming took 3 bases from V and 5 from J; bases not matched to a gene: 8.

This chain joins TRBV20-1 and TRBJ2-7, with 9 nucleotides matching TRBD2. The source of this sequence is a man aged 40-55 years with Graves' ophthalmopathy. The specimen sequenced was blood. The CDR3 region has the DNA TGCAGTGCTAGGCCGGGACTAGCTTCCCACGAGCAGTACTTC. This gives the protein CSARPGLASHEQYF.